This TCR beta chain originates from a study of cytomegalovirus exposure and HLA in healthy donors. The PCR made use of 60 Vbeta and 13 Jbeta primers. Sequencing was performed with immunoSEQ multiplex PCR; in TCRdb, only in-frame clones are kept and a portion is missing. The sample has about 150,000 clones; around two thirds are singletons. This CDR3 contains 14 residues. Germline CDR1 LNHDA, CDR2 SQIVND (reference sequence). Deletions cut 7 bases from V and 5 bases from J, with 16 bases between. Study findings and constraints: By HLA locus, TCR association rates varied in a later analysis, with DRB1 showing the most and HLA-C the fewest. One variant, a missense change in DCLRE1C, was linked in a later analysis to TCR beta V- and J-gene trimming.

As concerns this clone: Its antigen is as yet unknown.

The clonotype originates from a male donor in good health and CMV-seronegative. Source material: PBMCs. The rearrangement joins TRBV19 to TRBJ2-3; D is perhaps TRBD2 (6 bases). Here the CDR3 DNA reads TGTGCCAGTATGACTAGTGGGGTCGGAGATACGCAGTATTTT. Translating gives CASMTSGVGDTQYF. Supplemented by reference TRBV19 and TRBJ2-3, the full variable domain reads DGGITQSPKYLFRKEGQNVTLSCEQNLNHDAMYWYRQDPGQGLRLIYYSQIVNDFQKGDIAEGYSVSREKKESFPLTVTSAQKNPTAFYLCASMTSGVGDTQYFGPGTRLTVL.